The rows below give T cell receptor beta chains drawn from one sample of a study of OX40 agonist ivuxolimab in advanced cancers. Clones were sequenced by immunoSEQ multiplex PCR, and TCRdb holds only the in-frame ones, with some missing. The data show 67,000 or so clones, over 85% seen once. Specimen: CD4+ or CD8+ T cells sorted from blood, collected in a trial of the OX40 agonist ivuxolimab. Receptors originate from an adult with an advanced solid tumor such as melanoma, head and neck, liver or kidney cancer. Both conserved end residues are part of each CDR3. A D gene is named only where the DNA matches it firmly. Size is stated for part of the rows, as once, few or many counts, or as a class when the clone is expanded.

. | . | TRBJ1-5 | TRBV5-6 | TGTGCCAGCAGCTTAAGGACTCTTCAGCCCCAGCATTTT | CASSLRTLQPQHF
. | . | TRBJ2-1 | TRBV18 | TGTGCCAGCTCACCAACTCCGACGGCGGAGCAGTTCTTC | CASSPTPTAEQFF
TRBD1 | . | TRBJ1-6 | TRBV4-1 | TGCGCCAGCAGCCCGGGACAGTCACGTAATTCACCCCTCCACTTT | CASSPGQSRNSPLHF
TRBD2 | . | TRBJ2-5 | TRBV2 | TGTGCCAGCAGTGATTATGCCCGACTAGCGGCACAAGAGACCCAGTACTTC | CASSDYARLAAQETQYF
. | . | TRBJ1-2 | TRBV5-1 | TGCGCCAGCAGCGGCACAGACCGCCTACTCAAGGATGGCTACACCTTC | CASSGTDRLLKDGYTF
. | once | TRBJ2-3 | TRBV7-2 | TGTGCCAGCAGCCCCTTTAGCACAGATACGCAGTATTTT | CASSPFSTDTQYF
. | . | TRBJ2-3 | TRBV2 | TGTGCCAGCAGGGGATTTTTATTCACAGATACGCAGTATTTT | CASRGFLFTDTQYF
. | . | TRBJ2-2 | TRBV30 | TGTGCCTGGAGTACCAGGTCTCGGGACACCGGGGAGCTGTTTTTT | CAWSTRSRDTGELFF
. | few | TRBJ2-1 | TRBV9 | TGTGCCAGCAGCGTAGGGAGTGGGGCCTACAATGAGCAGTTCTTC | CASSVGSGAYNEQFF
. | . | TRBJ1-3 | TRBV28 | TGTGCCAGCAGTTTAGACTCTGGAAACACCATATATTTT | CASSLDSGNTIYF
TRBD2 | . | TRBJ2-3 | TRBV10-1 | TGCGCCAGCAGTGACTCTACTAGCGGGGGATCTAGCACAGATACGCAGTATTTT | CASSDSTSGGSSTDTQYF
. | . | TRBJ1-1 | TRBV10-3 | TGTGCCATCGGGGCGACACTTCCAGCTTTCTTT | CAIGATLPAFF
. | few | TRBJ2-3 | TRBV6-4 | TGTGCCAGCCGGGATGAGGGATTATATCGCACAGATACGCAGTATTTT | CASRDEGLYRTDTQYF
. | . | TRBJ2-3 | TRBV27 | TGTGCCAGCCGGGGAATCGGCACAGATACGCAGTATTTT | CASRGIGTDTQYF
. | . | TRBJ1-1 | TRBV9 | TGTGCCAGCAGCGTAGATAAGACCACTGAAGCTTTCTTT | CASSVDKTTEAFF
TRBD1 | . | TRBJ1-1 | TRBV6-4 | TGTGCCAGGAACCACGCCGAGACCAGGGGGGGGTGCACTGAAGCTTTCTTT | CARNHAETRGGCTEAFF
. | . | TRBJ1-3 | TRBV2 | TGTGCCAGCAGTCCAACAGTTACTGGAAACACCATATATTTT | CASSPTVTGNTIYF
. | . | TRBJ1-2 | TRBV6-1 | TGTGCCAGCAGACCAGGGGCTGGCTATGGCTACACCTTC | CASRPGAGYGYTF
. | . | TRBJ2-1 | TRBV19 | TGTGTTAAGGACAGCTCCTACAATGAGCAGTTCTTC | CVKDSSYNEQFF
. | once | TRBJ2-7 | TRBV19 | TGTGCCAGTAGTAGGTCGGGGGTCGAGCAGTACTTC | CASSRSGVEQYF
. | once | TRBJ2-7 | TRBV10-1 | TGCGCCAGCAGCCAGGACTCCTACGAGCAGTACTTC | CASSQDSYEQYF
. | once | TRBJ2-7 | TRBV6-5 | TGTGCCAGCAGTTATAGGGCACAGAACTACGAGCAGTACTTC | CASSYRAQNYEQYF
TRBD1 | few | TRBJ1-1 | TRBV7-9 | TGTGCCAGCTACGGACAGGGCCGCACTGAAGCTTTCTTT | CASYGQGRTEAFF
. | . | TRBJ1-3 | TRBV25-1 | TGTGCCAGCAGCAACATGGGCTCTGGAAACACCATATATTTT | CASSNMGSGNTIYF
. | . | TRBJ2-3 | TRBV7-9 | TGTGCCAGCAGCCCCAAGGAAGGGGGGGCTGGAGATACGCAGTATTTT | CASSPKEGGAGDTQYF
. | . | TRBJ1-1 | TRBV19 | TGTGCCAGTACCACAGGGTTCGGGTACACTGAAGCTTTCTTT | CASTTGFGYTEAFF
. | . | TRBJ2-7 | TRBV6-1 | TGTGCCAGCAGTGAAGCGCCCCAGGGGCAGTACTTC | CASSEAPQGQYF
. | . | TRBJ1-6 | TRBV2 | TGTGCCAGCAGTGAAGCGATTAGGGATAAGTGGGGTAGCTCCTATAATTCACCCCTCCACTTT | CASSEAIRDKWGSSYNSPLHF
. | . | TRBJ2-5 | TRBV18 | TGTGCCAGCTCTTCGGCGGTGGCCCAGTACTTC | CASSSAVAQYF
. | . | TRBJ1-2 | TRBV10-1 | TGCGCCAGCAGTGAAACACGGGACGGTCTTCGTGGCTACACCTTC | CASSETRDGLRGYTF
TRBD2 | . | TRBJ2-3 | TRBV7-6 | TGTGCCAGCAGCCAAACCGGCGGCGGGGGGGCTACAGATACGCAGTATTTT | CASSQTGGGGATDTQYF
. | . | TRBJ2-5 | TRBV6-5 | TGTGCCAGCAGTTCCGCGGGGCGAAAAGGGGAGACCCAGTACTTC | CASSSAGRKGETQYF
. | . | TRBJ2-7 | TRBV27 | TGTGCCAGCAGTGCAGGGATCCGCGGGTACGAGCAGTACTTC | CASSAGIRGYEQYF
TRBD1 | once | TRBJ1-3 | TRBV4-1 | TGCGCCAGCAGCCAAGGTTCACAGGGGGCATCTGGAAACACCATATATTTT | CASSQGSQGASGNTIYF
. | . | TRBJ1-2 | TRBV30 | TGTGCCTGGGCCCACACGCATAACTATGGCTACACCTTC | CAWAHTHNYGYTF
. | . | TRBJ2-5 | TRBV16 | TGTGCCAGCAGCCAAGAGGTGTCGACTACCCAGTACTTC | CASSQEVSTTQYF
. | once | TRBJ2-5 | TRBV7-5 | TGTGTCAGAAGCTTACTACCGATTAAGTACTTC | CVRSLLPIKYF
. | . | TRBJ2-3 | TRBV6-1 | TGTGCCAGCAGTCAAGATTACCAACCCCCAACAGATACGCAGTATTTT | CASSQDYQPPTDTQYF
. | . | TRBJ1-1 | TRBV6-5 | TGTGCCAGCAGTTACGGGGTGACAACTTTCTTT | CASSYGVTTFF